This TCR beta chain was sequenced in a study of blood T cell repertoires in COVID-19. About the research overall: Sources were T cells, B-cell-depleted T cells, or PBMCs; the material itself was cDNA or gDNA.

This clone came up many times. In the original workflow: By means of reference gene primer amplification, nucleated cell counts were estimated. Repertoires were generated with immunoSEQ multiplex PCR, while TCRdb's copy carries only in-frame clones and drops some. V, J and clone size derive from that table, while D and trimming were established from the DNA sequence. The data hold over 110,000 clones, with around 88% observed a single time. The CDR3 length is 12 residues. V lost 6 bases and J lost 8, with 13 bases in between. Sample: peripheral blood. This chain uses TRBV12-3 or TRBV12-4 with TRBJ1-1; possible D gene TRBD1, 5 bases. The clonotype comes from a human donor in a cohort sampled during active COVID-19. Here the CDR3 DNA reads TGTGCCAGCAGGGCCATGAACAGGGAAGCTTTCTTT. It specifies CASRAMNREAFF.